One and the same sample provided the 9 T cell receptor beta chains below, sequenced in a study of shared clonotypes between healthy human individuals. Method: immunoSEQ multiplex PCR; TCRdb's copy keeps in-frame clones and lacks some. The table records approximately 1.1 million clones, about 80% of them present only once. Sample: memory CD4+ T cells from PBMCs. The subset is: CD45RA-negative fraction. The source of these receptors is a young man in good health. Some clones in this sample may be carry-over from other donors' samples.

The V call is TRBV7-8, the J call TRBJ1-2; D might be TRBD1 (6 bases). Trimming took off 5 bases at V and 2 bases at J, with 9 bases between the two ends. The CDR3 has 13 residues. Per the germline V gene, CDR1 is SGHVS and CDR2 is FQNEAQ. CDR3 protein: CASSGTGNYGYTF. In DNA form, the CDR3 reads TGTGCCAGCAGCGGAACAGGGAACTATGGCTACACCTTC.

The rearrangement uses TRBV28 and TRBJ2-7, with TRBD2 identical over 11 bases. This CDR3 has 19 amino acids. Germline CDR1 MDHEN, CDR2 SYDVKM. The ends lost 0 bases at V and 9 bases at J; junction bases unmatched: 19. Here the CDR3 DNA reads TGTGCCAGCAGTTTATGGGGGGGCGGGCTAGCGGGAGGTTTCTTTGGGCAGTACTTC. Translation gives CASSLWGGGLAGGFFGQYF.

This sequence joins TRBV2 and TRBJ2-5, with D possibly matching TRBD2 (5 bases). V was pared by 5 bases and J by 4 bases, with 20 bases between. This CDR3 has 16 residues. Per the germline V gene, CDR1 is SNHLY and CDR2 is FYNNEI. The CDR3 reads CASSTSRLLVLETQYF. The CDR3 nucleotides are TGTGCCAGCAGTACCTCCCGACTATTAGTGTTAGAGACCCAGTACTTC.

The chain combines TRBV6-6 with TRBJ2-2; no firm D call. The germline gives CDR1 MNHNY, CDR2 SVGAGI (reference sequence). The CDR3 has 15 amino acids. V lost 4 bases, J lost 7 bases, and 16 bases lay in between. CDR3 sequence (DNA): TGTGCCAGCAGTTCCCCCGGTCCGTGGGGCGGGGAGCTGTTTTTT. Amino acids: CASSSPGPWGGELFF.

This clone was observed a few times. The V and J genes are TRBV11-2 and TRBJ2-3, with TRBD2 matching over 9 bases. V shed 1 base, J shed 0 bases, and the junction held 8 bases outside the gene matches. From germline, CDR1 is SGHAT and CDR2 FQNNGV. The CDR3 runs 18 residues. CDR3 DNA: TGTGCCAGCAGCTTAGTTGCCCGACTAGCGGCTAGCACAGATACGCAGTATTTT. This translates into CASSLVARLAASTDTQYF.

The V and J genes are TRBV5-1 and TRBJ2-1; the match to TRBD1 covers 10 bases. CDR1 and CDR2 (germline): SGHRS, YFSETQ. After removal of 3 bases from V and 5 bases from J, the junction contained 2 bases not matched to a gene. The CDR3 extends over 14 amino acids. The CDR3 DNA sequence: TGCGCCAGCAGCTGGGGGACAGGGGACAATGAGCAGTTCTTC. Encoded protein: CASSWGTGDNEQFF.

The chain recombines TRBV11-3 with TRBJ2-7, with a weak D call TRBD1 (6 bases). Trimming stripped 0 bases from V and 3 bases from J, with 12 bases between. CDR3 length equals 15 residues. CDR1 is SGHNT, CDR2 YENEEA, per germline. The CDR3 is CASSLDGTRHYEQYF. As DNA, the CDR3 is TGTGCCAGCAGCTTAGATGGGACAAGACACTACGAGCAGTACTTC.

This chain uses TRBV7-9 with TRBJ2-1; 9 nucleotides agree with TRBD1. This CDR3 is built from 16 residues. J lost 5 bases, V lost 1 base, and 6 bases had no gene match. CDR1 SEHNR and CDR2 FQNEAQ come from the germline V gene (reference sequence). CDR3 in amino acids: CASSLVGTGLHNEQFF. The CDR3 coding sequence is TGTGCCAGCAGCTTAGTGGGGACAGGGCTCCACAATGAGCAGTTCTTC. Looking up the rest from reference TRBV7-9 and TRBJ2-1 gives the full variable domain: DTGVSQNPRHKITKRGQNVTFRCDPISEHNRLYWYRQTLGQGPEFLTYFQNEAQLEKSRLLSDRFSAERPKGSFSTLEIQRTEQGDSAMYLCASSLVGTGLHNEQFFGPGTRLTVL.

This sequence joins TRBV5-1 and TRBJ1-1; D perhaps matches TRBD1 (6 bases). Germline V gives CDR1 SGHRS, CDR2 YFSETQ. V lost 2 bases and J lost 3, with 14 bases in between. The CDR3 is made up of 15 amino acids. The DNA of the CDR3 is TGCGCCAGCAGCTTTGGGCCTAGGGGGGACACTGAAGCTTTCTTT. It encodes CASSFGPRGDTEAFF.